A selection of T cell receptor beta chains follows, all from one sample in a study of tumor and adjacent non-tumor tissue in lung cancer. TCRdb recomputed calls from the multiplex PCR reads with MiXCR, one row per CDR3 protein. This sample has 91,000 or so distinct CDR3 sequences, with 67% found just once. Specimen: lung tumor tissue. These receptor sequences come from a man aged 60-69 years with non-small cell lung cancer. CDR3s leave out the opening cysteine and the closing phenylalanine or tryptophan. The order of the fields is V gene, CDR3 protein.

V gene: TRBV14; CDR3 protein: ASNQGVTGEQF
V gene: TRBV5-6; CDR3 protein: ASRSGLSAGNTIY
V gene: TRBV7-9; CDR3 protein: ASSTSDGYGYT
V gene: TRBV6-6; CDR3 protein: ASNERPNTEAF
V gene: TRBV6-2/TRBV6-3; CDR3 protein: ASNAQGPRTGELF
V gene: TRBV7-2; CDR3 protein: ASSLDSGSAYNEQF
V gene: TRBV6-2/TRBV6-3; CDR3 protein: VSSVGQGSRNTIY
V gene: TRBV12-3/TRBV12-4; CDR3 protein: AGTWSHNEQF
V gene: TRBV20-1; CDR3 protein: SARLTGSHQETQY
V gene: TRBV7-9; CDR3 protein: ASSFGEAYEQY
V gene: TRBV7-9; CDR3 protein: DSSLQGAGELF
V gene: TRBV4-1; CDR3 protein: ASSQAKSFTGGSYNELS
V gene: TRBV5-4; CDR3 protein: ASSFITVNEQF
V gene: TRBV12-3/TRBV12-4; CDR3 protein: ASSSLPTMQF
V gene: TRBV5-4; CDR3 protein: ASRNRDRGEAGELF
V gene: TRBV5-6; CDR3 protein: ASSLLDYSSPLH